One sample yielded the 3 T cell receptor beta chains listed below, sequenced in a study of OX40 agonist ivuxolimab in advanced cancers. Sequencing used immunoSEQ multiplex PCR; TCRdb keeps in-frame clones, though not all of them. The table includes 45,000 to 55,000 clones, about 85% detected once. Here the sequenced sample was CD4+ or CD8+ T cells sorted from blood, taken in a trial of the OX40 agonist ivuxolimab. The receptor set was obtained from an adult with an advanced solid tumor such as melanoma, head and neck, liver or kidney cancer.

V gene TRBV6-5 combines with J gene TRBJ2-7, with a tentative D call TRBD1 (6 bases). CDR3 size: 13 residues. Germline V gene lookup returns CDR1 MNHEY and CDR2 SVGAGI. V was cut by 0 bases and J by 7 bases, with 10 bases left in between. The CDR3 loop reads CASSYSRGIEQYF. The CDR3 DNA reads as TGTGCCAGCAGTTACTCCAGGGGTATAGAGCAGTACTTC.

The chain links TRBV5-1 to TRBJ2-1; 10 bases are shared with TRBD2. Germline CDR1 and CDR2: SGHRS and YFSETQ. There are 17 residues in the CDR3. Germline trimming cut 2 bases from V and 10 bases from J; bases unmatched to any gene: 15. CDR3 nucleotides: TGCGCCAGCAGCTTATCCGTAGCGGGGGGAGGGTCGGAGGAGCAGTTCTTC. Amino acids: CASSLSVAGGGSEEQFF.

The chain links TRBV21-1 to TRBJ2-5. TRBV21-1 is a pseudogene locus. This CDR3 has 15 amino acids. For the CDR3, the DNA is TGTGCCAGCAGTCGTGGGGGCCGGGGGCCGGAGACCCAGTACTTC. Its translation: CASSRGGRGPETQYF.